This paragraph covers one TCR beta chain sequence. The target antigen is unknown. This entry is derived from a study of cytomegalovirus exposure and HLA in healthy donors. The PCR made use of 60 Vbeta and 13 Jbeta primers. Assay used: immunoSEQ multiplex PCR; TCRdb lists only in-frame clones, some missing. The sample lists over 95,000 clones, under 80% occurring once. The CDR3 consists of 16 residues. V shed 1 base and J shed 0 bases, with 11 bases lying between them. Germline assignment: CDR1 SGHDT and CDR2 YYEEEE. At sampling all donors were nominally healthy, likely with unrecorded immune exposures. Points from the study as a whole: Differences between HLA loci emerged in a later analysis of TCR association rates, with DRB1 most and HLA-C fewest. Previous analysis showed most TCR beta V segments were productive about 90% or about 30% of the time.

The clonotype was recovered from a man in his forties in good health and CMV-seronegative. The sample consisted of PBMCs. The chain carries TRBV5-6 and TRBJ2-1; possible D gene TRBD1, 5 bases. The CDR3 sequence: CASSLIRTRSYNEQFF. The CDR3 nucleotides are TGTGCCAGCAGCTTGATACGGACACGCTCCTACAATGAGCAGTTCTTC.